Listed below are T cell receptor beta chains from one sample, sequenced in a study of neurological immune-mediated disorders. MiXCR, applied by TCRdb to the 5' RACE reads, yields one record per CDR3 protein. The profile shows approximately 74,000 distinct CDR3 sequences, about 9% of them singletons. The sequencing input was PBMCs. The receptors come from a man aged 50-60 years in good health. CDR3s include the opening cysteine and the closing phenylalanine or tryptophan. Each record gives: V gene, clone size, D gene, J gene, CDR3 DNA, CDR3 protein. D genes are given only for firm matches. Clone size is stated in some rows and not others, as once, few, many or a class when expanded.

v_call: TRBV3-1
clone_size: many
d_call: .
j_call: TRBJ2-7
cdr3_nt: TGTGCCAGCAGCCAAGCTAGCTCCTACGAGCAGTACTTC
cdr3_aa: CASSQASSYEQYF

v_call: TRBV7-2
clone_size: few
d_call: TRBD1
j_call: TRBJ1-2
cdr3_nt: TGTGCCAGCAGCTTAGGAAGGACAGGGGGCGCCAACTATGGCTACACCTTC
cdr3_aa: CASSLGRTGGANYGYTF

v_call: TRBV5-1
clone_size: .
d_call: TRBD2
j_call: TRBJ2-5
cdr3_nt: TGCGCCAGCTCGAGGGGGACTAGCGGGAGCCAAGAGACCCAGTACTTC
cdr3_aa: CASSRGTSGSQETQYF

v_call: TRBV9
clone_size: many
d_call: .
j_call: TRBJ2-3
cdr3_nt: TGTGCCAGCAGCGTGGAGATAGAACTAGCTGGGGGTACGCAGTATTTT
cdr3_aa: CASSVEIELAGGTQYF

v_call: TRBV28
clone_size: many
d_call: .
j_call: TRBJ2-2
cdr3_nt: TGTGCCAGCAGCTCTGGGAGTAGGGGCGGGGAGCTGTTTTTT
cdr3_aa: CASSSGSRGGELFF

v_call: TRBV10-3
clone_size: many
d_call: TRBD1
j_call: TRBJ2-2
cdr3_nt: TGTGCCATCTCTAAAATATCGGGACAGGCGAACACCGGGGAGCTGTTTTTT
cdr3_aa: CAISKISGQANTGELFF

v_call: TRBV7-9
clone_size: many
d_call: .
j_call: TRBJ2-1
cdr3_nt: TGTGCCAGCAGCTTAGTCCCCAGGAGCTCCTACAATGAGCAGTTCTTC
cdr3_aa: CASSLVPRSSYNEQFF

v_call: TRBV20-1
clone_size: many
d_call: .
j_call: TRBJ2-7
cdr3_nt: TGCAGTGCTAGAGGGCGGAGCGTAGGTCACGAGCAGTACTTC
cdr3_aa: CSARGRSVGHEQYF

v_call: TRBV7-3
clone_size: many
d_call: .
j_call: TRBJ1-1
cdr3_nt: TGTGCCAGCAGCTTATGGGGAGGGGAAGCTTTCTTT
cdr3_aa: CASSLWGGEAFF

v_call: TRBV29-1
clone_size: many
d_call: TRBD2
j_call: TRBJ2-5
cdr3_nt: TGCAGCGTTAAAGAGCGGGGCCCCTTACAAGAGACCCAGTACTTC
cdr3_aa: CSVKERGPLQETQYF

v_call: TRBV29-1
clone_size: many
d_call: .
j_call: TRBJ2-7
cdr3_nt: TGCAGCGTTGGAACGGGCGGGCCCATCTACGAGCAGTACTTC
cdr3_aa: CSVGTGGPIYEQYF

v_call: TRBV5-1
clone_size: many
d_call: .
j_call: TRBJ1-5
cdr3_nt: TGCGCCAGCAGCTTGGGGGAGGGAAGTAAGTCTCAGCCCCAGCATTTT
cdr3_aa: CASSLGEGSKSQPQHF

v_call: TRBV20-1
clone_size: many
d_call: TRBD2
j_call: TRBJ2-3
cdr3_nt: TGCAGTGCCAGGGGTCCGGGACTAGCGGGAACAGATACGCAGTATTTT
cdr3_aa: CSARGPGLAGTDTQYF

v_call: TRBV3-1
clone_size: many
d_call: .
j_call: TRBJ2-1
cdr3_nt: TGTGCCAGCAGCCAAGTCCTCAATGAGCAGTTCTTC
cdr3_aa: CASSQVLNEQFF

v_call: TRBV12-3/TRBV12-4
clone_size: many
d_call: .
j_call: TRBJ2-3
cdr3_nt: TGTGCCAGCAGGTTTACAGGAAGCACAGATACGCAGTATTTT
cdr3_aa: CASRFTGSTDTQYF

v_call: TRBV9
clone_size: .
d_call: .
j_call: TRBJ1-1
cdr3_nt: TGTGCCAGCAGCGCACAGAGTTTCAACACTGAAGCTTTCTTT
cdr3_aa: CASSAQSFNTEAFF

v_call: TRBV7-2
clone_size: many
d_call: TRBD1
j_call: TRBJ2-3
cdr3_nt: TGTGCCAGCAAACCGCCCGGACAGGGTCGCACAGATACGCAGTATTTT
cdr3_aa: CASKPPGQGRTDTQYF

v_call: TRBV7-9
clone_size: many
d_call: TRBD2
j_call: TRBJ2-2
cdr3_nt: TGTGCCAGCAGCCTAAACCTACGACTAGCGGGCAAGAACACCGGGGAGCTGTTTTTT
cdr3_aa: CASSLNLRLAGKNTGELFF

v_call: TRBV11-1
clone_size: .
d_call: .
j_call: TRBJ2-7
cdr3_nt: TGTGCCATCAGCTTGACCGGGGCCAAATCCTACGAGCAGTACTTC
cdr3_aa: CAISLTGAKSYEQYF

v_call: TRBV14
clone_size: many
d_call: .
j_call: TRBJ2-1
cdr3_nt: TGTGCCAGCAGCCAAGTTCGGAGAACCTACAATGAGCAGTTCTTC
cdr3_aa: CASSQVRRTYNEQFF

v_call: TRBV12-3/TRBV12-4
clone_size: many
d_call: .
j_call: TRBJ1-6
cdr3_nt: TGTGCCAGCAGCCCTCGGGGCATCGCTTCACCCCTCCACTTT
cdr3_aa: CASSPRGIASPLHF

v_call: TRBV27
clone_size: many
d_call: .
j_call: TRBJ1-2
cdr3_nt: TGTGCCAGCAGTTTCCCGGGCTATGGCTACACCTTC
cdr3_aa: CASSFPGYGYTF

v_call: TRBV25-1
clone_size: many
d_call: .
j_call: TRBJ1-4
cdr3_nt: TGTGCCAGCAGTGGGTCTGAAAAACTGTTTTTT
cdr3_aa: CASSGSEKLFF

v_call: TRBV4-2
clone_size: many
d_call: TRBD2
j_call: TRBJ2-7
cdr3_nt: TGTGCCAGCAGCCAAGCGTTAGGGCTAGCGGGAGGATCAGGCCTCGAGCAGTACTTC
cdr3_aa: CASSQALGLAGGSGLEQYF

v_call: TRBV27
clone_size: many
d_call: TRBD2
j_call: TRBJ2-7
cdr3_nt: TGTGCCAGCAGTTCCCGGGAGGGGGACGAGCAGTACTTC
cdr3_aa: CASSSREGDEQYF

v_call: TRBV7-2
clone_size: many
d_call: .
j_call: TRBJ2-5
cdr3_nt: TGTGCCAGCAGCTTCGGGACGGGGCTAGAGACCCAGTACTTC
cdr3_aa: CASSFGTGLETQYF

v_call: TRBV3-1
clone_size: many
d_call: TRBD2
j_call: TRBJ2-7
cdr3_nt: TGTGCCAGCAGCCAAGGGTCTAGCGGCAACTACGAGCAGTACTTC
cdr3_aa: CASSQGSSGNYEQYF

v_call: TRBV28
clone_size: many
d_call: TRBD1
j_call: TRBJ2-7
cdr3_nt: TGTGCCAGCAGCCGGACAGGGTACGCCGTCGAGCAGTACTTC
cdr3_aa: CASSRTGYAVEQYF

v_call: TRBV5-1
clone_size: many
d_call: .
j_call: TRBJ2-5
cdr3_nt: TGCGCCAGCAGCGGAACGGGGGCCCAAGGGGAGACCCAGTACTTC
cdr3_aa: CASSGTGAQGETQYF

v_call: TRBV7-9
clone_size: many
d_call: .
j_call: TRBJ2-7
cdr3_nt: TGTGCCGGGGCCGGTACAGCAAGGTACGAGCAGTACTTC
cdr3_aa: CAGAGTARYEQYF

v_call: TRBV5-1
clone_size: few
d_call: TRBD1
j_call: TRBJ2-7
cdr3_nt: TGCGCCAGCAGCCAAACGAACAGGGGCTACGAGCAGTACTTC
cdr3_aa: CASSQTNRGYEQYF

v_call: TRBV7-9
clone_size: few
d_call: .
j_call: TRBJ2-1
cdr3_nt: TGTGCCAGCAGCTCACACACCGGGACGCACCTAAACAATGAGCAGTTCTTC
cdr3_aa: CASSSHTGTHLNNEQFF

v_call: TRBV20-1
clone_size: many
d_call: TRBD2
j_call: TRBJ2-1
cdr3_nt: TGCAGTGCTAGGGCTAGCGGGTCCTACAATGAGCAGTTCTTC
cdr3_aa: CSARASGSYNEQFF

v_call: TRBV19
clone_size: .
d_call: TRBD1
j_call: TRBJ2-4
cdr3_nt: TGTGCCAGTAGTATGCGACAGGGGACAGCCAAAAACATTCAGTACTTC
cdr3_aa: CASSMRQGTAKNIQYF

v_call: TRBV6-6
clone_size: many
d_call: TRBD1
j_call: TRBJ1-5
cdr3_nt: TGTGCCAGCAACCCGGGACAGGGGGCCAATCAGCCCCAGCATTTT
cdr3_aa: CASNPGQGANQPQHF

v_call: TRBV7-2
clone_size: many
d_call: TRBD1
j_call: TRBJ1-2
cdr3_nt: TGTGCCAGCAGCTCGGACAGGGGGCTTGGTGGCTACACCTTC
cdr3_aa: CASSSDRGLGGYTF

v_call: TRBV12-3/TRBV12-4
clone_size: few
d_call: .
j_call: TRBJ2-1
cdr3_nt: TGTGCCAGCACCGTCCTACTCGCACAGGGCAATGAGCAGTTCTTC
cdr3_aa: CASTVLLAQGNEQFF

v_call: TRBV28
clone_size: many
d_call: .
j_call: TRBJ1-5
cdr3_nt: TGTGCCAGCAGCCAAACAGGGTTTGGCAATCAGCCCCAGCATTTT
cdr3_aa: CASSQTGFGNQPQHF

v_call: TRBV29-1
clone_size: many
d_call: .
j_call: TRBJ2-3
cdr3_nt: TGCAGCGGGCGTGGACCCAGCACAGATACGCAGTATTTT
cdr3_aa: CSGRGPSTDTQYF

v_call: TRBV29-1
clone_size: many
d_call: .
j_call: TRBJ2-5
cdr3_nt: TGCAGCGACCGGGCGGAAGAGACCCAGTACTTC
cdr3_aa: CSDRAEETQYF

v_call: TRBV6-6
clone_size: many
d_call: .
j_call: TRBJ2-6
cdr3_nt: TGTGCCAGCTCCCCCGGGCAGTCCTCTGGGGCCAACGTCCTGACTTTC
cdr3_aa: CASSPGQSSGANVLTF

v_call: TRBV10-3
clone_size: .
d_call: .
j_call: TRBJ2-3
cdr3_nt: TGTGCCATCAGTGAGTCGATTCTTACGCAGTATTTT
cdr3_aa: CAISESILTQYF

v_call: TRBV29-1
clone_size: many
d_call: TRBD2
j_call: TRBJ2-1
cdr3_nt: TGCAGCGTTGGACTAGCGGGGGCCCTAGATGAGCAGTTCTTC
cdr3_aa: CSVGLAGALDEQFF

v_call: TRBV14
clone_size: many
d_call: TRBD2
j_call: TRBJ2-1
cdr3_nt: TGTGCCAGCAGCCCTCGGTCCGGGACTAGCGTCTACAATGAGCAGTTCTTC
cdr3_aa: CASSPRSGTSVYNEQFF

v_call: TRBV7-6
clone_size: medium-sized
d_call: .
j_call: TRBJ2-3
cdr3_nt: TGTGCCAGCAGCTTGGAGGGGGGGACAGCAGATACGCAGTATTTT
cdr3_aa: CASSLEGGTADTQYF

v_call: TRBV5-1
clone_size: many
d_call: .
j_call: TRBJ1-1
cdr3_nt: TGCGCCAGCAGCTTCGGGCCGGACACTGAAGCTTTCTTT
cdr3_aa: CASSFGPDTEAFF

v_call: TRBV6-5
clone_size: many
d_call: .
j_call: TRBJ2-5
cdr3_nt: TGTGCCAGCAGTTACTCGGGACTCCTCGAGACCCAGTACTTC
cdr3_aa: CASSYSGLLETQYF

v_call: TRBV2
clone_size: many
d_call: .
j_call: TRBJ2-3
cdr3_nt: TGTGCCAGCAGTGCTTTACAGGGATTAGGCACAGATACGCAGTATTTT
cdr3_aa: CASSALQGLGTDTQYF

v_call: TRBV5-1
clone_size: many
d_call: TRBD1
j_call: TRBJ2-7
cdr3_nt: TGCGCCAGCAGCTCCATACCGGGACAGGGCTACGAGCAGTACTTC
cdr3_aa: CASSSIPGQGYEQYF

v_call: TRBV3-1
clone_size: many
d_call: .
j_call: TRBJ2-7
cdr3_nt: TGTGCCAGCAGCCAAGTAGGGAGACGGCCCTACGAGCAGTACTTC
cdr3_aa: CASSQVGRRPYEQYF

v_call: TRBV12-3/TRBV12-4
clone_size: many
d_call: .
j_call: TRBJ1-1
cdr3_nt: TGTGCCAGCAGAGAAAAGGGGGGGAATAAGAACACTGAAGCTTTCTTT
cdr3_aa: CASREKGGNKNTEAFF

v_call: TRBV20-1
clone_size: many
d_call: TRBD2
j_call: TRBJ2-2
cdr3_nt: TGCAGTGCTAACCCTAGCGGGGGGTATTCCGGGGAGCTGTTTTTT
cdr3_aa: CSANPSGGYSGELFF

v_call: TRBV11-3
clone_size: many
d_call: .
j_call: TRBJ1-3
cdr3_nt: TGTGCCAGCAGTCGTGACTCAGGGAACGGAAACACCATATATTTT
cdr3_aa: CASSRDSGNGNTIYF

v_call: TRBV28
clone_size: many
d_call: TRBD2
j_call: TRBJ2-1
cdr3_nt: TGTGCCAGCAGTTGGCCGGGACTAGCGGGGGGGCAGTGGAGTAATGAGCAGTTCTTC
cdr3_aa: CASSWPGLAGGQWSNEQFF

v_call: TRBV12-3/TRBV12-4
clone_size: many
d_call: .
j_call: TRBJ2-6
cdr3_nt: TGTGCCAGCACCCCCCTAAGGTCTGGGGCCAACGTCCTGACTTTC
cdr3_aa: CASTPLRSGANVLTF